This entry is about one TCR beta chain. Its target is unknown. The data derive from a study of radiotherapy plus CTLA-4 blockade in lung cancer. The data were produced by immunoSEQ multiplex PCR, yet TCRdb's version contains in-frame clones alone and is incomplete. The sample lists over 100,000 clones; 75% to 90% were seen once. The length of the CDR3 is 12 residues. The germline gives CDR1 KGHSH, CDR2 LQKENI. The V end was cut by 6 bases, the J end by 1 base, with 7 bases between. The study treated chemo-refractory metastatic non-small-cell lung cancer patients with focal radiation plus ipilimumab CTLA-4 blockade. Study results and limitations: Following radiotherapy plus ipilimumab, tumor-derived TCR clones expanded in the blood.

Sequenced here: peripheral blood, sampled from a patient treated with radiotherapy plus ipilimumab. The sequence was collected from a human donor with non-small cell lung cancer that progressed on radiotherapy plus ipilimumab. The chain couples TRBV18 to TRBJ2-7, with D possibly being TRBD1 (5 bases). The CDR3 DNA sequence: TGTGCCAGCTCCGACAGTTCCTACGAGCAGTACTTC. Encoded protein: CASSDSSYEQYF.